The 24 T cell receptor beta chains below all came from one sample that was sequenced in a study of blood T cell repertoires in COVID-19. The method was immunoSEQ multiplex PCR; TCRdb's version includes in-frame clones alone and lacks a portion of them. The data hold hundreds of thousands of clones, with around nine tenths observed a single time. The specimen was peripheral blood. The source is a man in his sixties or seventies with acute or convalescent COVID-19.

This clone occurred a few times. The chain joins TRBV7-2 to TRBJ2-1; 8 bases are shared with TRBD1. The CDR3 has 16 amino acids. After removal of 3 bases from V and 2 bases from J, the junction contained 6 bases not matched to a gene. Looked up from germline, CDR1 is SGHTA and CDR2 is FQGNSA. The CDR3 sequence is CASSFADRDPYNEQFF. CDR3 nucleotides: TGTGCCAGCAGCTTTGCGGACAGGGACCCCTACAATGAGCAGTTCTTC.

In its sample, this clone was seen once. This same CDR3 is encoded by further DNA sequences in the sample. The chain uses TRBV9 and TRBJ2-3, with 14 bases that match TRBD2. There are 15 residues in the CDR3. CDR1 and CDR2 from the germline V gene are SGDLS and YYNGEE. The ends lost 2 bases at V and 6 bases at J; junction bases unmatched: 2. The CDR3 sequence: CASSVGLAGGDTQYF. For the CDR3, the DNA is TGTGCCAGCAGCGTCGGACTAGCGGGGGGCGATACGCAGTATTTT.

V and J are TRBV7-2 and TRBJ2-5; 7 nucleotides match TRBD1. J was trimmed by 2 bases and V by 2 bases; bases with no gene match: 8. Germline-derived CDR1 and CDR2 are SGHTA and FQGNSA. This CDR3 spans 16 amino acids. CDR3 amino acids: CASSLRPRGLQETQYF. The CDR3 DNA reads as TGTGCCAGCAGCTTACGCCCCAGGGGGTTACAAGAGACCCAGTACTTC.

The J gene is TRBJ1-4, the V gene TRBV19; 9 bases map to TRBD1. The CDR3 runs to 13 residues. CDR1 and CDR2 from the germline V gene are LNHDA and SQIVND (reference sequence). The J segment lost 6 bases and the V segment lost 9 bases, leaving 5 bases of the junction unmatched. Here the CDR3 reads CASGDRDHEKLFF. The DNA for the CDR3 is TGTGCCAGCGGGGACAGGGACCATGAAAAACTGTTTTTT.

The genes are TRBV10-3 and TRBJ2-1; maybe TRBD2 (6 bases). Germline assignment: CDR1 ENHRY and CDR2 SYGVKD. V lost 8 bases and J lost 4, with 18 bases in between. This CDR3 is 15 amino acids long. CDR3 region: CAILGNTSRYNEQFF. CDR3 in DNA: TGTGCCATCCTGGGTAACACTAGCCGGTACAATGAGCAGTTCTTC.

This clone was recorded once. The chain links TRBV21-1 to TRBJ1-5; the table assigns TRBD1, which was not confirmed against the DNA. TRBV21-1 constitutes a pseudogene. This CDR3 spans 15 amino acids. The CDR3 coding sequence is TGTGCCAGCAGCAGCCCTACAGGGGACAATCAGCCCCAGCATTTT. Encoded protein: CASSSPTGDNQPQHF.

The CDR3 DNA sequence: TGTGCCTGGAGGCCACCGGGACTAGCCTACAATGAGCAGTTCTTC. Its protein product is CAWRPPGLAYNEQFF. The V and J genes are TRBV30 and TRBJ2-1, with 8 positions matching TRBD2. V dropped 3 bases and J dropped 2; count of bases not matched to a gene: 6. The germline V gene encodes CDR1 GTSNPN and CDR2 SVGIG (reference sequence). The length of the CDR3 is 15 residues.

V is TRBV12-3 or TRBV12-4 and J is TRBJ1-1; 7 bases are a match to TRBD1. The length of the CDR3 is 12 residues. Trimming at V came to 8 bases and at J to 7 bases, leaving 7 bases not matched to a gene. The CDR3 spells CASGGTVNEAFF. CDR3 DNA sequence: TGTGCCAGCGGGGGGACAGTTAATGAAGCTTTCTTT.

The rearrangement joins TRBV5-1 to TRBJ1-1; possible D gene TRBD1, 6 bases. Germline CDR1 reads SGHRS; CDR2 reads YFSETQ. V lost 0 bases to trimming and J lost 6 bases, with 18 bases between them. The CDR3 is made up of 16 amino acids. The CDR3 DNA reads TGCGCCAGCAGCTTGGAACAGGGCGGCGTAAATCCTGAAGCTTTCTTT. Protein sequence: CASSLEQGGVNPEAFF.

The chain combines TRBV6-4 with TRBJ1-1, with TRBD1 matching over 7 bases. The length of the CDR3 is 19 residues. Unmatched junction bases numbered 16, after V lost 0 bases and J lost 3 bases. The germline V gene encodes CDR1 MRHNA and CDR2 SNTAGT. As DNA, the CDR3 is TGTGCCAGCAGTGACTCGAAATTTACAGGGGAGTTTGGGGACACTGAAGCTTTCTTT. Protein product: CASSDSKFTGEFGDTEAFF.

The rearrangement links TRBV4-3 to TRBJ2-7, with D uncertain. V shed 1 base and J shed 3 bases, with 7 bases lying between them. The germline V gene has CDR1 LGHNA and CDR2 YSLEER. This CDR3 region has 13 residues. Here the CDR3 reads CASSQVRHYEQYF. CDR3 coding DNA: TGCGCCAGCAGCCAAGTACGACACTACGAGCAGTACTTC.

The V gene is TRBV21-1, the J gene TRBJ2-1; TRBD2, the D gene given by the table, was not confirmed from the DNA. TRBV21-1 is recorded as a pseudogene. The CDR3 runs 18 residues. CDR3: CASSGGVLARSSYNEQFF. The CDR3 region has the DNA TGTGCCAGCAGCGGTGGGGTCCTAGCGCGAAGCTCCTACAATGAGCAGTTCTTC.

This chain joins TRBV4-1 and TRBJ1-4, with TRBD1 as a possible D gene (5 bases). This CDR3 contains 15 residues. Per germline, CDR1 MGHRA and CDR2 YSYEKL. V was trimmed by 1 base and J by 6 bases, leaving 12 bases between them. The chain's CDR3 is CASSQGEGRYEKLFF. For the CDR3, the DNA is TGCGCCAGCAGCCAAGGGGAGGGGAGGTATGAAAAACTGTTTTTT.

The chain links TRBV4-2 to TRBJ2-3; 9 bases agree with TRBD2. V was clipped by 0 bases and J by 4 bases; unmatched bases: 5. There are 16 residues in the CDR3. Germline assignment: CDR1 LGHNA and CDR2 YNFKEQ. The CDR3 DNA sequence: TGTGCCAGCAGCCAAGATCATGCGGGGGGGGCAGATACGCAGTATTTT. It encodes CASSQDHAGGADTQYF.

V is TRBV7-8 and J is TRBJ1-5; 7 nucleotides match TRBD1. The CDR3 length is 16 residues. After removal of 3 bases from V and 7 bases from J, the junction contained 12 bases not matched to a gene. Germline CDR1 SGHVS, CDR2 FQNEAQ. The CDR3: CASSLSEEGARQPQHF. CDR3 DNA sequence: TGTGCCAGCAGCTTGTCCGAAGAGGGGGCAAGGCAGCCCCAGCATTTT.

The V gene is TRBV28, the J gene TRBJ1-6, with a weak D call TRBD1 (6 bases). CDR3 length equals 15 residues. V was cut by 4 bases and J by 6 bases, with 13 bases left in between. Germline CDR1 and CDR2: MDHEN and SYDVKM. CDR3 protein: CASSSPQGGNSPLHF. The CDR3, as DNA: TGTGCCAGCAGTTCGCCACAGGGTGGTAATTCACCCCTCCACTTT.

V usage is TRBV30 and J usage is TRBJ1-1; D call uncertain. Germline CDR1 GTSNPN, CDR2 SVGIG (reference sequence). V lost 0 bases and J lost 11, with 13 bases in between. There are 12 residues in the CDR3. CDR3 sequence: CAWSVSGIAAFF. CDR3 in DNA: TGTGCCTGGAGTGTATCCGGTATCGCGGCTTTCTTT.

V usage is TRBV21-1 and J usage is TRBJ2-2; the table names TRBD2, a call not compared with the DNA. TRBV21-1 is shown as a pseudogene. CDR3 length: 17 amino acids. CDR3 DNA: TGTGCCAGCAGCATCCCCGGGGGGGGGACGAACACCGGGGAGCTGTTTTTT. It yields the protein CASSIPGGGTNTGELFF.

This chain uses TRBV7-9 with TRBJ2-1, with D unclear. Germline assignment: CDR1 SEHNR and CDR2 FQNEAQ (reference sequence). The CDR3 has 15 amino acids. The V end lost 3 bases, the J end lost 0 bases, and 9 bases lay between the germline ends. The CDR3 DNA sequence: TGTGCCAGCAGCTTGAACAGCTACTCCTACAATGAGCAGTTCTTC. It translates to CASSLNSYSYNEQFF.

The rearrangement links TRBV9 to TRBJ2-3; perhaps TRBD1 as D (5 bases). With 3 bases removed from V and 3 bases from J, the gap between germline ends came to 8 bases. CDR1 is SGDLS and CDR2 is YYNGEE in the germline V gene. There are 13 residues in the CDR3. The CDR3 coding sequence is TGTGCCAGCAGCGAGGGGCCGACAGATACGCAGTATTTT. Translation gives CASSEGPTDTQYF.

The rearrangement links TRBV6-2 or TRBV6-3 to TRBJ1-2; tentative D call: TRBD1 (5 bases). Trimming left V 0 bases short and J 2 bases short, with 10 bases between. Germline CDR1 is MNHEY and CDR2 is SVGEGT. CDR3 length: 15 amino acids. DNA of the CDR3: TGTGCCAGCAGTTACTCCACCGACAGAAACTATGGCTACACCTTC. Protein: CASSYSTDRNYGYTF.

The V call is TRBV2, the J call TRBJ2-7; the D gene is possibly TRBD2 (5 bases). V was pared by 6 bases and J by 3 bases, with 9 bases between. This CDR3 is built from 12 residues. Germline V gives CDR1 SNHLY, CDR2 FYNNEI. The CDR3 region has the DNA TGTGCCAGCAGCTTACTAGGCTACGAGCAGTACTTC. It codes for CASSLLGYEQYF.

The count of this clone is one. This chain uses TRBV24-1 with TRBJ2-7; 11 bases agree with TRBD1. CDR3 length equals 17 residues. Germline-derived CDR1 and CDR2 are KGHDR and SFDVKD. Trimming at V came to 10 bases and at J to 0 bases, leaving 13 bases not matched to a gene. For the CDR3, the DNA is TGTGCCACAGCAGGGTATGCCGGGACAGGGGGCTCCTACGAGCAGTACTTC. Its translation: CATAGYAGTGGSYEQYF.

V is TRBV5-6 and J is TRBJ2-7; D call uncertain. This CDR3 is built from 13 residues. CDR1 is SGHDT and CDR2 is YYEEEE in the germline V gene. Trimming shortened V by 7 bases and J by 3 bases, and 14 bases separated the two germline ends. CDR3 loop: CASLRGGGYEQYF. The CDR3 nucleotides are TGTGCCAGCTTACGAGGCGGTGGCTACGAGCAGTACTTC.